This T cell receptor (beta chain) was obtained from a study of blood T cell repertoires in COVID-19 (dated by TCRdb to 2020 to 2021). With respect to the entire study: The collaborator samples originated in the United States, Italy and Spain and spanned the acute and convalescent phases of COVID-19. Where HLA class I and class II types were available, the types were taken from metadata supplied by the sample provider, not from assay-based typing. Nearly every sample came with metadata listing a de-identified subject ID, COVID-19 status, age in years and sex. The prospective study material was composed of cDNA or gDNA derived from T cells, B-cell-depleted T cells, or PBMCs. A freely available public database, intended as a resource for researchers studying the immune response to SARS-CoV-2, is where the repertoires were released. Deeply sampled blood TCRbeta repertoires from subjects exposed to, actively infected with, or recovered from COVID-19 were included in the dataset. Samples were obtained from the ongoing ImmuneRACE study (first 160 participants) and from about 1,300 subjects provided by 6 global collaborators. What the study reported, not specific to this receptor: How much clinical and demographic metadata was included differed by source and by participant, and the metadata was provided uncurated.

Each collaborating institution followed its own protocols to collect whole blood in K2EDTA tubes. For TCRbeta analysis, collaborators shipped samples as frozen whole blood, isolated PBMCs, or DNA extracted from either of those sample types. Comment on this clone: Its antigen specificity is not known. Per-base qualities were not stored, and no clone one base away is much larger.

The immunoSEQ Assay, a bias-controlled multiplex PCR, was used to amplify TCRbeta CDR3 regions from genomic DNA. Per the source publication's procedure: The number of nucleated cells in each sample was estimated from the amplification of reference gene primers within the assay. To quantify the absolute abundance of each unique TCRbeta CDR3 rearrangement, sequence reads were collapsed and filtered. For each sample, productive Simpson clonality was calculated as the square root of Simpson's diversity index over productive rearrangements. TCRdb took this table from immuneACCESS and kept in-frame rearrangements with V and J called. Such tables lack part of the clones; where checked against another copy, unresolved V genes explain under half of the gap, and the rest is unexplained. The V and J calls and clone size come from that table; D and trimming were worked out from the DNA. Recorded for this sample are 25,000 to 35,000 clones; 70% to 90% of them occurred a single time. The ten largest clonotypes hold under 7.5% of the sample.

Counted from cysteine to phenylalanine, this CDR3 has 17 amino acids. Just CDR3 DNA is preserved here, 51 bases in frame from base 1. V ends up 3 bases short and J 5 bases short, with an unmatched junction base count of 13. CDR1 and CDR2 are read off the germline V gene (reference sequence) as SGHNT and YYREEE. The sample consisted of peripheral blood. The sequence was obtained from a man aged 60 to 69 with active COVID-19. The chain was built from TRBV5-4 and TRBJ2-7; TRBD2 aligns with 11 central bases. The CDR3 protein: CASSSTPWTSGSDEQYF. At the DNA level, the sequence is TGTGCCAGCAGCTCAACACCCTGGACTAGCGGGTCCGACGAGCAGTACTTC.